This record looks at one T cell receptor beta chain sequence and its context. These data originate in a study of blood T cell repertoires in COVID-19. About the study: Donors in the United States, Italy and Spain gave samples during acute or convalescent COVID-19. Nucleic acid was either cDNA or gDNA, and it came from T cells, B-cell-depleted T cells, or PBMCs.

Original processing methods: Amplification of reference gene primers provided the estimated nucleated cell counts. Repertoires were generated with immunoSEQ multiplex PCR, while TCRdb's copy carries only in-frame clones and drops some. For V, J and clone size, that table is used; D and trimming come from the DNA. The sample carries about 100,000 clones, 70% to 90% recorded once. The V and J ends lost 0 bases and 3 bases, in that order; junction bases with no gene match: 2. In germline, CDR1 is SGHKS, CDR2 YYEKEE (reference sequence). This CDR3 has 14 amino acids. Specimen: peripheral blood. J is TRBJ2-7 and V is TRBV5-5, with TRBD2 matching over 8 bases. The sequence was collected from a man aged 50 to 59 with active COVID-19. The chain's CDR3 is CASSLGTSFYEQYF. CDR3 sequence (DNA): TGTGCCAGCAGCTTGGGGACTAGCTTCTACGAGCAGTACTTC. Filled out from reference TRBV5-5 and TRBJ2-7, the complete variable domain reads DAGVTQSPTHLIKTRGQQVTLRCSPISGHKSVSWYQQVLGQGPQFIFQYYEKEERGRGNFPDRFSARQFPNYSSELNVNALLLGDSALYLCASSLGTSFYEQYFGPGTRLTVT.